This is a list of T cell receptor beta chains from one sample in a study of cytomegalovirus exposure and HLA in healthy donors. The repertoire was sequenced with immunoSEQ multiplex PCR; TCRdb's copy has only in-frame clones and lacks some. The sample contains 200,000 to 250,000 clones, over 65% of which appear only once. Sequenced: PBMCs. Receptors were obtained from a woman aged 55-69 years in good health and CMV-seropositive. Each CDR3 is given with its conserved first and last residue. The D gene is left open where the match is weak. Size is stated for part of the rows, as once, few or many counts, or as a class when the clone is expanded.

len	d_gene	j_gene	abundance	v_gene	CDR3aa	CDR3nt
15	TRBD1	TRBJ1-1	-	TRBV4-1	CASSQGGQRNTEAFF	TGCGCCAGCAGCCAGGGGGGACAGCGGAACACTGAAGCTTTCTTT
18	-	TRBJ2-1	-	TRBV18	CASSPLILAGGAYNEQFF	TGTGCCAGCTCACCTCTTATCCTAGCTGGGGGGGCATACAATGAGCAGTTCTTC
14	-	TRBJ1-2	-	TRBV29-1	CSYREPTGGYGYTF	TGCAGCTACAGGGAGCCGACGGGTGGCTATGGCTACACCTTC
16	-	TRBJ2-7	-	TRBV2	CASSETARSGLLSQYF	TGTGCCAGCAGTGAAACGGCGAGGAGCGGTTTACTAAGTCAGTACTTC
15	-	TRBJ2-3	-	TRBV2	CASSEAQGGADTQYF	TGTGCCAGCAGTGAAGCGCAGGGTGGTGCAGATACGCAGTATTTT
15	-	TRBJ2-1	-	TRBV4-3	CASSPRVLSYNEQFF	TGCGCCAGCAGCCCCAGGGTACTCTCCTACAATGAGCAGTTCTTC
13	-	TRBJ1-1	-	TRBV7-2	CASSSEIDTEAFF	TGTGCCAGCAGCTCCGAGATAGACACTGAAGCTTTCTTT
15	TRBD2	TRBJ2-7	few	TRBV9	CASSPRGFGGNEQYF	TGTGCCAGCAGCCCGAGGGGCTTCGGGGGGAACGAGCAGTACTTC
14	TRBD2	TRBJ2-7	few	TRBV27	CASRQRGSSYEQYF	TGTGCCAGCAGGCAACGCGGGAGCTCCTACGAGCAGTACTTC
17	-	TRBJ1-3	-	TRBV18	CASSLTDIGGPGNTIYF	TGTGCCAGCTCACTAACCGATATCGGGGGGCCTGGAAACACCATATATTTT
13	-	TRBJ2-3	-	TRBV12-5	CASGDYSTDTQYF	TGTGCTAGTGGCGACTATAGCACAGATACGCAGTATTTT
12	-	TRBJ1-1	-	TRBV18	CASSYGRAEAFF	TGTGCCAGCTCCTACGGGAGGGCTGAAGCTTTCTTT
14	TRBD2	TRBJ2-7	once	TRBV9	CASSVSLAVHEQYF	TGTGCCAGCAGCGTATCGCTAGCGGTCCACGAGCAGTACTTC
15	TRBD1	TRBJ1-3	-	TRBV7-2	CASSSQGAGGNTIYF	TGTGCCAGCAGCTCCCAGGGGGCTGGTGGAAACACCATATATTTT
14	TRBD1	TRBJ2-5	-	TRBV6-6	CASRSGTGQETQYF	TGTGCCAGCAGGTCCGGGACAGGACAAGAGACCCAGTACTTC
15	-	TRBJ2-1	-	TRBV9	CASSAHPGLYNEQFF	TGTGCCAGCAGCGCCCACCCGGGACTTTACAATGAGCAGTTCTTC
13	TRBD2	TRBJ2-5	-	TRBV5-5	CASGGGIQETQYF	TGTGCCAGCGGGGGGGGAATCCAAGAGACCCAGTACTTC
14	-	TRBJ1-5	-	TRBV30	CAFRRSPGNQPQHF	TGTGCCTTCCGCCGGTCCCCAGGGAATCAGCCCCAGCATTTT
13	TRBD1	TRBJ1-1	once	TRBV30	CAYSRGLGTEAFF	TGTGCCTATTCCAGGGGGCTTGGCACTGAAGCTTTCTTT
15	-	TRBJ1-6	-	TRBV16	CASSHRGRGNSPLHF	TGTGCCAGCAGCCATCGGGGCAGGGGAAATTCACCCCTCCACTTT
15	TRBD1	TRBJ1-1	-	TRBV5-1	CASSYTGQGVTEAFF	TGCGCCAGCAGCTACACGGGACAGGGCGTCACTGAAGCTTTCTTT
11	-	TRBJ1-2	-	TRBV6-1	CASTGIGGYTF	TGTGCCAGCACAGGGATAGGCGGCTACACCTTC
13	-	TRBJ2-5	-	TRBV5-1	CASTTVIGETQYF	TGCGCCAGCACCACGGTGATTGGAGAGACCCAGTACTTC
12	-	TRBJ1-4	-	TRBV2	CASSEMRVYPFF	TGTGCCAGCAGTGAAATGAGGGTTTATCCGTTTTTT
16	TRBD1	TRBJ1-1	-	TRBV4-1	CASSQSPGQRNTEAFF	TGCGCCAGCAGCCAATCTCCGGGACAGAGGAACACTGAAGCTTTCTTT
14	-	TRBJ2-7	-	TRBV7-8	CASRGGGLIHEQYF	TGTGCCAGCAGAGGGGGGGGGCTAATCCACGAGCAGTACTTC
15	TRBD1	TRBJ1-6	-	TRBV7-2	CASSLVSGGGSPLHF	TGTGCCAGCAGCTTAGTGTCAGGGGGCGGATCACCCCTCCACTTT
13	-	TRBJ1-5	-	TRBV6-5	CADHYRRIQPQHF	TGTGCCGACCATTATAGGCGGATACAGCCCCAGCATTTT
11	-	TRBJ2-5	-	TRBV30	CAWSASVTQYF	TGTGCCTGGAGTGCCAGCGTGACCCAGTACTTC
15	TRBD1	TRBJ1-1	-	TRBV6-6	CASSYRQGSNTEAFF	TGTGCCAGCAGTTACCGACAGGGGTCGAACACTGAAGCTTTCTTT
18	-	TRBJ1-1	-	TRBV28	CASSAPLWGPRADTEAFF	TGTGCCAGCAGTGCCCCTCTTTGGGGCCCACGGGCCGACACTGAAGCTTTCTTT
12	-	TRBJ2-7	-	TRBV6-1	CASSDSGVRQYF	TGTGCCAGCAGTGATTCGGGGGTTAGGCAGTACTTC
15	-	TRBJ1-5	-	TRBV5-1	CASSLTGDSNQPQHF	TGCGCCAGCAGCTTGACCGGTGATAGCAATCAGCCCCAGCATTTT
15	TRBD1	TRBJ2-3	-	TRBV7-9	CASSLRTGGADTQYF	TGTGCCAGCAGCTTAAGGACAGGGGGAGCTGATACGCAGTATTTT
16	TRBD1	TRBJ1-1	once	TRBV19	CASSIVYGTANTEAFF	TGTGCCAGTAGTATAGTGTACGGGACAGCGAACACTGAAGCTTTCTTT
15	TRBD1	TRBJ1-1	-	TRBV6-6	CASSYSGQGLTEAFF	TGTGCCAGCAGTTACTCGGGACAGGGCCTAACTGAAGCTTTCTTT
14	-	TRBJ2-7	-	TRBV11-3	CASSSREGAGEQYF	TGTGCCAGCAGCTCCCGGGAGGGGGCGGGGGAGCAGTACTTC
16	TRBD2	TRBJ2-1	few	TRBV19	CASSISSGGANNEQFF	TGTGCCAGTAGTATTTCTAGCGGGGGGGCTAACAATGAGCAGTTCTTC
13	TRBD1	TRBJ1-1	once	TRBV18	CASSTGTNTEAFF	TGTGCCAGCTCGACAGGGACTAACACTGAAGCTTTCTTT
16	-	TRBJ1-4	-	TRBV21-1	CASSINPTGGDEKLFF	TGTGCCAGCAGCATCAATCCGACAGGCGGAGACGAAAAACTGTTTTTT
14	TRBD1	TRBJ1-2	-	TRBV28	CASSSQGGLGGYTF	TGTGCCAGCAGTTCCCAGGGGGGCCTAGGGGGCTACACCTTC
15	TRBD1	TRBJ1-5	-	TRBV19	CASSIARGGGQPQHF	TGTGCCAGTAGTATAGCGCGAGGGGGCGGTCAGCCCCAGCATTTT
14	-	TRBJ2-2	-	TRBV5-4	CASSFGGATGELFF	TGTGCCAGCAGCTTCGGGGGAGCCACCGGGGAGCTGTTTTTT
14	TRBD1	TRBJ1-5	-	TRBV11-2	CASSLEGTGGAQHF	TGTGCCAGCAGCTTAGAAGGGACAGGGGGAGCCCAGCATTTT
18	TRBD2	TRBJ2-1	-	TRBV7-9	CASSFPGLAGGPINEQFF	TGTGCCAGCAGCTTTCCCGGACTAGCGGGAGGGCCGATCAATGAGCAGTTCTTC
14	-	TRBJ1-1	once	TRBV7-2	CASSTMTENTEAFF	TGTGCCAGCAGCACAATGACAGAGAACACTGAAGCTTTCTTT
15	TRBD2	TRBJ2-3	-	TRBV5-4	CASVPLAGSTDTQYF	TGTGCCAGCGTACCCCTAGCGGGTAGCACAGATACGCAGTATTTT
15	-	TRBJ1-5	-	TRBV5-6	CASSQAGGASQPQHF	TGTGCCAGCAGCCAGGCGGGGGGGGCGAGTCAGCCCCAGCATTTT
13	-	TRBJ2-5	-	TRBV7-6	CASSPPGQETQYF	TGTGCCAGCAGCCCCCCCGGCCAAGAGACCCAGTACTTC
16	TRBD2	TRBJ2-2	-	TRBV5-1	CASSYGIAGLSGELFF	TGCGCCAGCAGCTACGGAATAGCGGGCCTTTCGGGGGAGCTGTTTTTT
13	-	TRBJ2-7	-	TRBV7-8	CASNPGPAYEQYF	TGTGCCAGCAACCCAGGGCCGGCCTACGAGCAGTACTTC
16	TRBD1	TRBJ2-1	-	TRBV2	CASSVQGAAFGNEQFF	TGTGCCAGCAGTGTTCAGGGGGCGGCTTTTGGCAATGAGCAGTTCTTC
15	-	TRBJ2-1	-	TRBV27	CASSLRAGSDNEQFF	TGTGCCAGCAGTCTCCGGGCTGGGAGCGACAATGAGCAGTTCTTC
17	TRBD1	TRBJ2-3	-	TRBV7-2	CASSPRGPAVSGDTQYF	TGTGCCAGCAGCCCCAGGGGGCCAGCGGTATCCGGGGATACGCAGTATTTT
14	-	TRBJ1-6	-	TRBV27	CASSPLRDGSPLHF	TGTGCCAGCAGTCCCCTCCGGGATGGGTCACCCCTCCACTTT